Listed here are 9 T cell receptor beta chains from one sample, sequenced in a study of early T cells in non-severe SARS-CoV-2 infection. Each CDR3 protein gets one entry after TCRdb re-called the 5' RACE reads with MiXCR. The sample carries over 50,000 distinct CDR3 sequences, under 8.5% recorded once. What was sequenced was whole blood. These receptors were collected from an adult who was a healthcare worker with PCR-confirmed SARS-CoV-2 infection or an uninfected control (not recorded which).

This clonotype has a handful of counts. This chain links TRBV28 with TRBJ2-4; TRBD2 agrees at 8 bases. After removal of 4 bases from V and 1 base from J, the junction contained 9 bases not matched to a gene. There are 17 residues in the CDR3. Germline CDR1 and CDR2: MDHEN and SYDVKM. In DNA form, the CDR3 reads TGTGCCAGCAGTTCTCCGAGCGGGAGATTTGCCAAAAACATTCAGTACTTC. Residues: CASSSPSGRFAKNIQYF.

The chain joins TRBV6-5 to TRBJ2-3; weak D call: TRBD1 (6 bases). Germline loops: CDR1 MNHEY, CDR2 SVGAGI. V lost 4 bases and J lost 7, with 12 bases in between. This CDR3 region has 13 residues. CDR3 nucleotide sequence: TGTGCCAGCAGTTTTTCAGGGGAAAATACGCAGTATTTT. Its protein is CASSFSGENTQYF.

Ten or more counts support this clonotype. The chain recombines TRBV30 with TRBJ2-7; no clear D gene. CDR3 length: 14 residues. The V and J ends lost 4 bases and 1 base respectively, with 14 bases between them. Germline assignment: CDR1 GTSNPN and CDR2 SVGIG (reference sequence). CDR3 coding DNA: TGTGCCTGGAATTGGGGATCAAAATCCTACGAGCAGTACTTC. It yields the protein CAWNWGSKSYEQYF. Based on the CDR3 plus reference TRBV30 and TRBJ2-7, the full variable domain is SQTIHQWPATLVQPVGSPLSLECTVEGTSNPNLYWYRQAAGRGLQLLFYSVGIGQISSEVPQNLSASRPQDRQFILSSKKLLLSDSGFYLCAWNWGSKSYEQYFGPGTRLTVT.

This chain connects TRBV28 to TRBJ2-5; D gene uncertain. Germline V gene lookup returns CDR1 MDHEN and CDR2 SYDVKM. CDR3 length equals 16 residues. Trimming left V 1 base short and J 4 bases short, with 16 bases between. Here the CDR3 DNA reads TGTGCCAGCAGTTTATTCGAGACTTCCAACGCAGAGACCCAGTACTTC. It encodes CASSLFETSNAETQYF.

This clonotype was observed a few times. This rearrangement joins TRBV9 to TRBJ2-6, with 11 bases aligning to TRBD1. Germline CDR1 SGDLS, CDR2 YYNGEE. The V segment lost 4 bases and the J segment 11 bases; nucleotides outside the gene matches: 8. The CDR3 contains 15 residues. CDR3 sequence reads: CASSPRTGGAYVLTF. DNA for the CDR3: TGTGCCAGCAGCCCGAGGACAGGGGGCGCTTACGTCCTGACTTTC.

This rearrangement joins TRBV28 to TRBJ2-7, with D unresolved. Germline CDR1 and CDR2: MDHEN and SYDVKM. The CDR3 is 14 amino acids. Between the trimmed V and J ends, which lost 4 bases and 3 bases, there was a span of 13 bases. The CDR3 bases are TGTGCCAGCAGTTCGGTCGGGCAGCACTACGAGCAGTACTTC. Its translation: CASSSVGQHYEQYF.

The genes are TRBV3-1 and TRBJ2-1; D is unclear. CDR1 is LGHDT, CDR2 YNNKEL, per germline (reference sequence). Trimming left V 0 bases short and J 0 bases short, with 9 bases between. The CDR3 totals 16 residues. CDR3 bases: TGTGCCAGCAGCCAAGATGCGGCGTACTCCTACAATGAGCAGTTCTTC. It yields the protein CASSQDAAYSYNEQFF.

V and J are TRBV15 and TRBJ2-4; D perhaps matches TRBD1 (6 bases). Germline values: CDR1 LNHNV, CDR2 YYDKDF (reference sequence). The CDR3 sequence is 15 residues long. Deletions cut 1 base from V and 7 bases from J, with 14 bases between. This chain's CDR3 is CATSRVHRVGNIQYF. The CDR3, as DNA: TGTGCCACCAGCAGAGTTCACAGGGTAGGGAACATTCAGTACTTC.

This clonotype was seen ten or more times. The chain combines TRBV2 with TRBJ2-5; tentative D call: TRBD2 (5 bases). Germline CDR1 and CDR2: SNHLY and FYNNEI. With 8 bases removed from V and 7 bases from J, the gap between germline ends came to 14 bases. The CDR3 covers 12 residues. CDR3 nucleotide sequence: TGTGCCAGCCCTGGGGAGATGGGGACCCAGTACTTC. It specifies CASPGEMGTQYF.